Each of the 20 T cell receptor beta chains below was sequenced from the same sample in a study of B cell selection in AIRE deficiency. Measured with immunoSEQ multiplex PCR; TCRdb has only the in-frame clones, and not every one. This sample has some 24,000 clones; around 97% occur once, and the top ten carry about 0.19%. The sorted conventional CD4 T cells were gated as CD4+CD127+. Sequencing used conventional CD4+ T cells sorted from PBMCs. These receptors were collected from a human donor with AIRE deficiency.

The genes are TRBV10-3 and TRBJ1-6; perhaps TRBD1 as D (5 bases). Germline lookup yields CDR1 ENHRY and CDR2 SYGVKD. With 0 bases removed from V and 7 bases from J, the gap between germline ends came to 10 bases. The CDR3 is 15 residues long. The CDR3 protein is CAISESSGHNSPLHF. The CDR3 region has the DNA TGTGCCATCAGTGAGTCCTCAGGACACAATTCACCCCTCCACTTT.

The genes are TRBV29-1 and TRBJ1-1; 8 positions match TRBD1. CDR3 length: 14 amino acids. V lost 6 bases, J lost 4 bases, and 10 bases stayed unmatched. Germline values: CDR1 SQVTM, CDR2 ANQGSEA. The CDR3 protein is CSVRLGQGGTEAFF. The CDR3 nucleotides are TGCAGCGTCCGGCTAGGACAGGGAGGCACTGAAGCTTTCTTT.

The chain is built from TRBV6-6 and TRBJ1-5; D possibly corresponds to TRBD1 (5 bases). V shed 2 bases and J shed 7 bases, with 12 bases lying between them. This CDR3 has 14 amino acids. In germline, CDR1 is MNHNY, CDR2 SVGAGI (reference sequence). CDR3 sequence: CASSYVVGDQPQHF. The CDR3 DNA follows: TGTGCCAGCAGTTACGTCGTGGGGGACCAGCCCCAGCATTTT.

The chain is built from TRBV28 and TRBJ1-5; D is unresolved. There are 15 residues in the CDR3. Germline CDR1 and CDR2: MDHEN and SYDVKM. V gave up 6 bases and J gave up 0 bases, with 12 bases separating them. The CDR3 loop is CASSPPDISNQPQHF. The CDR3 DNA follows: TGTGCCAGCAGCCCCCCTGACATTAGCAATCAGCCCCAGCATTTT.

V gene TRBV5-1 combines with J gene TRBJ2-5; D not resolved. Trimming shortened V by 1 base and J by 8 bases, and 12 bases separated the two germline ends. Germline assignment: CDR1 SGHRS and CDR2 YFSETQ. The CDR3 runs to 13 residues. This CDR3 is CASSLLGPGTQYF. The CDR3 nucleotides read TGCGCCAGCAGCTTGCTAGGGCCAGGAACCCAGTACTTC. Full variable domain (remainder filled in from reference TRBV5-1 and TRBJ2-5): KAGVTQTPRYLIKTRGQQVTLSCSPISGHRSVSWYQQTPGQGLQFLFEYFSETQRNKGNFPGRFSGRQFSNSRSEMNVSTLELGDSALYLCASSLLGPGTQYFGPGTRLLVL.

The rearrangement links TRBV2 to TRBJ2-3, with D perhaps given as TRBD1 or TRBD2 (5 bases each). The CDR3 covers 16 residues. V shed 6 bases and J shed 5 bases, with 21 bases lying between them. Per germline, CDR1 SNHLY and CDR2 FYNNEI. DNA for the CDR3: TGTGCCAGCAGCCCACTCGTCCGGGGCTTAGGAGATACGCAGTATTTT. The encoded protein is CASSPLVRGLGDTQYF.

V and J are TRBV6-4 and TRBJ1-2; D perhaps matches TRBD1 (6 bases). Germline CDR1 reads MRHNA; CDR2 reads SNTAGT. This CDR3 has 15 amino acids. Trimming took off 5 bases at V and 2 bases at J, with 15 bases between the two ends. The CDR3 DNA follows: TGTGCCAGCAGTCCGGAACAGGGAATCAACTATGGCTACACCTTC. Translated, it gives CASSPEQGINYGYTF.

The genes are TRBV19 and TRBJ2-1; TRBD1 matches at 8 bases. Germline-derived CDR1 and CDR2 are LNHDA and SQIVND (reference sequence). Unmatched junction bases numbered 12, after V lost 6 bases and J lost 8 bases. CDR3 length: 15 amino acids. CDR3 protein: CASSVRQGSLYEQFF. Written as DNA, the CDR3 is TGTGCCAGTAGCGTCCGACAGGGGTCCTTATATGAGCAGTTCTTC.

This chain connects TRBV5-5 to TRBJ2-5, with TRBD1 matching over 7 bases. Germline values: CDR1 SGHKS, CDR2 YYEKEE (reference sequence). The CDR3 is 14 amino acids. Germline trimming cut 1 base from V and 5 bases from J; bases unmatched to any gene: 5. The CDR3 loop reads CASSLSGRGETQYF. The CDR3 bases are TGTGCCAGCAGCTTGTCCGGCAGGGGGGAGACCCAGTACTTC.

This clone appeared a single time. The chain couples TRBV10-3 to TRBJ2-7; 15 nucleotides agree with TRBD2. The V and J ends lost 4 bases and 7 bases, in that order; junction bases with no gene match: 5. The CDR3 covers 15 residues. Looked up from germline, CDR1 is ENHRY and CDR2 is SYGVKD. CDR3 in amino acids: CAISVGLAGGGEQYF. The CDR3 region has the DNA TGTGCCATCAGTGTCGGACTAGCGGGAGGGGGGGAGCAGTACTTC.

V is TRBV6-6 and J is TRBJ2-6; D remains ambiguous. CDR3 size: 11 residues. V gave up 7 bases and J gave up 4 bases, with 2 bases separating them. Germline V gives CDR1 MNHNY, CDR2 SVGAGI (reference sequence). As DNA, the CDR3 is TGTGCCAGCACAGGGGCCAACGTCCTGACTTTC. It yields the protein CASTGANVLTF.

This chain connects TRBV5-1 to TRBJ2-5, with 12 bases lining up with TRBD2. The CDR3 consists of 19 residues. Germline assignment: CDR1 SGHRS and CDR2 YFSETQ. J lost 3 bases, V lost 2 bases, and 14 bases had no gene match. CDR3 residues: CASSFGSSGRAWGEETQYF. CDR3 in DNA: TGCGCCAGCAGCTTCGGATCTAGCGGGAGGGCCTGGGGGGAAGAGACCCAGTACTTC.

This chain links TRBV27 with TRBJ2-2; D possibly corresponds to TRBD1 (6 bases). Germline V gene sequence: CDR1 MNHEY, CDR2 SMNVEV (reference sequence). There are 16 residues in the CDR3. Deletions cut 3 bases from V and 4 bases from J, with 15 bases between. The CDR3 loop is CASSFRTDLTTGELFF. CDR3 nucleotide sequence: TGTGCCAGCAGTTTCCGGACAGATCTTACCACCGGGGAGCTGTTTTTT.

This chain links TRBV18 with TRBJ1-2; a possible D gene is TRBD1 (5 bases). The germline V gene encodes CDR1 KGHSH and CDR2 LQKENI. This CDR3 contains 13 residues. V dropped 4 bases and J dropped 7 bases, with 13 bases sitting between them. CDR3 region: CASSQDTLGGYTF. The CDR3 nucleotides are TGTGCCAGCTCACAGGACACCCTGGGTGGCTACACCTTC.

The J gene is TRBJ2-7, the V gene TRBV19; 7 bases match TRBD2. After removal of 3 bases from V and 6 bases from J, the junction contained 8 bases not matched to a gene. The germline V gene has CDR1 LNHDA and CDR2 SQIVND (reference sequence). The CDR3 loop spans 14 amino acids. This CDR3 reads CASSITGGGTEQYF. The CDR3 DNA reads as TGTGCCAGTAGTATCACCGGCGGGGGAACCGAGCAGTACTTC.

The chain combines TRBV28 with TRBJ2-7, with 9 nucleotides matching TRBD2. Germline-derived CDR1 and CDR2 are MDHEN and SYDVKM. With V trimmed by 5 bases and J by 6 bases, 11 bases remained unmatched. This CDR3 contains 15 residues. CDR3 bases: TGTGCCAGCAGTCCGGTTAGCGGGAGAGTGGGCGAGCAGTACTTC. Its translation is CASSPVSGRVGEQYF.

The chain uses TRBV10-3 and TRBJ2-1, with 14 bases that match TRBD2. This CDR3 contains 15 residues. Germline CDR1 is ENHRY and CDR2 is SYGVKD. J was trimmed by 8 bases and V by 4 bases; bases with no gene match: 4. CDR3 protein: CAISAGLAGVDEQFF. The CDR3 region has the DNA TGTGCCATCAGTGCGGGACTAGCGGGAGTTGATGAGCAGTTCTTC.

The CDR3, as DNA: TGTGCTAGTGGTCAGGGGTACCAAGAGACCCAGTACTTC. Protein sequence: CASGQGYQETQYF. V and J are TRBV12-5 and TRBJ2-5, with D tentatively TRBD1 (6 bases). The length of the CDR3 is 13 residues. Germline CDR1 reads LGHNT; CDR2 reads FRNRAP. Trimming took 5 bases from V and 0 from J, leaving 7 bases between them.

This chain connects TRBV25-1 to TRBJ2-3, with 9 bases matching TRBD2. V lost 3 bases, J lost 6 bases, and 10 bases stayed unmatched. This CDR3 comprises 16 residues. In germline, CDR1 is MGHDK, CDR2 SYGVNS. CDR3 protein: CASSDTTSGYGDTQYF. CDR3 sequence (DNA): TGTGCCAGCAGTGATACGACTAGCGGATATGGGGATACGCAGTATTTT.

The chain is built from TRBV28 and TRBJ2-7; 15 bases line up with TRBD2. The germline V gene encodes CDR1 MDHEN and CDR2 SYDVKM. The J segment lost 3 bases and the V segment lost 6 bases, leaving 9 bases of the junction unmatched. The CDR3 runs 17 residues. The CDR3 protein is CASSPGLAGGLIYEQYF. The CDR3 coding sequence is TGTGCCAGCAGCCCTGGACTAGCGGGAGGGCTAATCTACGAGCAGTACTTC.